This paragraph reports one T cell receptor (beta chain). Assay: immunoSEQ multiplex PCR; the TCRdb copy retains only in-frame clones and omits some. The sample records over 120,000 clones, 80% being singletons. The data were obtained in a study of cytotoxic CD8 clonotypes in ibrutinib-treated CLL. The CDR3 totals 14 residues. The germline CDR1 and CDR2 sequences are WNHNN and SYGVQD (reference sequence). The ends lost 5 bases at V and 8 bases at J; junction bases unmatched: 5. The J gene is TRBJ2-2, the V gene TRBV10-1; TRBD2 agrees at 10 bases. The sequence derives from a human donor with chronic lymphocytic leukemia. Here the sequenced sample was PBMCs, taken after 36 months of ibrutinib treatment. In DNA form, the CDR3 reads TGCGCCAGCAGTCCTAGCGGGGGACCAGGGGAGCTGTTTTTT. Its protein is CASSPSGGPGELFF.